This T cell receptor (beta chain) was found in a study of healthy donors' naive CD4 and CD8 T cells. Study at large: Donors spanned ages 20-25, 40-50 and 60-70 years, half female. For TCR alpha, new primers spanned all functional IMGT alpha genes.

General study points: Naive CD4+ and CD8+ cells reportedly differed in usage of most V and J genes.

TCR libraries were built from 450 to 650 ng of total RNA by linear amplification. TCRdb passed the reads through MiXCR, listing each CDR3 protein once. The sample lists approximately 180,000 distinct CDR3 sequences, about 70% occurring once. Naive CD4+ cells were sorted as CD4+CD8-CD45RO-CD45RA+; naive CD8+ as CD8+CD4-CD45RA+CD27bright. Notes on this clonotype: As yet, its antigen is unknown.

The receptor's source is a pool of human donors in good health; the sample pools cells from several healthy donors. Sequencing was done on a sample of naive CD4+ and CD8+ T cells sorted from blood, pooled from several donors.

The CDR3 bases are TGTGCCAGCAGTCTAATTCCGGTAATCATGGCGACAGGGGGAACTGAAGCTTTCTTT. Its protein is CASSLIPVIMATGGTEAFF. The chain is built from TRBV27 and TRBJ1-1, with 9 nucleotides matching TRBD1. The CDR3 is 19 amino acids. Per the germline V gene, CDR1 is MNHEY and CDR2 is SMNVEV (reference sequence). Germline trimming cut 5 bases from V and 5 bases from J; bases unmatched to any gene: 21.